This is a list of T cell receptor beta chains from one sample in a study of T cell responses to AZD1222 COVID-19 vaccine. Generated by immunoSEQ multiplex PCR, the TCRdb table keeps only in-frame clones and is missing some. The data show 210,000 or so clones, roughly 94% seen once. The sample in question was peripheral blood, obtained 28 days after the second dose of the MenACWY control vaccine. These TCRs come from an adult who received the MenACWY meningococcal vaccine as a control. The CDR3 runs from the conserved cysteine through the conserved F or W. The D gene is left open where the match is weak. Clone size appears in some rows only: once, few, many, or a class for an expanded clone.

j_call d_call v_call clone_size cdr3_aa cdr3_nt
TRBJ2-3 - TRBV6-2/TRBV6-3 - CASSSGWTAPVDTQYF TGTGCCAGCAGTTCGGGGTGGACCGCGCCAGTAGATACGCAGTATTTT
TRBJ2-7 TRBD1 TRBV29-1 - CSVTPGQGYEQYF TGCAGCGTCACACCGGGACAGGGGTACGAGCAGTACTTC
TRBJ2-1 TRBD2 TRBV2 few CASSVGTSGRGASEQFF TGTGCCAGCAGTGTAGGGACTAGCGGGAGAGGGGCTAGTGAGCAGTTCTTC
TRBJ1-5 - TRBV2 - CASSALRGNQPQHF TGTGCCAGCAGCGCTTTGAGAGGCAATCAGCCCCAGCATTTT
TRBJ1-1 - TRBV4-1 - CASSHMTGNTEAFF TGCGCCAGCAGCCACATGACAGGGAACACTGAAGCTTTCTTT
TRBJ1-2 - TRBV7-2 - CASSLQGGDGYTF TGTGCCAGCAGCTTACAGGGTGGTGATGGCTACACCTTC
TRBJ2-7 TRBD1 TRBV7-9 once CASTGTGRPYEQYF TGTGCCAGCACCGGGACAGGTCGACCCTACGAGCAGTACTTC
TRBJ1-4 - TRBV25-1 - CASSSVGQGELFF TGTGCCAGCAGTTCTGTGGGTCAGGGAGAACTGTTTTTT
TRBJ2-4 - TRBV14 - CASSVGAKNIQYF TGTGCCAGCAGCGTTGGGGCCAAAAACATTCAGTACTTC
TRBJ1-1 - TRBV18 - CASSPGRGNTEAFF TGTGCCAGCTCACCGGGGAGGGGGAACACTGAAGCTTTCTTT
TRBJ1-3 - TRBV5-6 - CASSLGVHLSGNTIYF TGTGCCAGCAGCTTGGGGGTACACCTCTCTGGAAACACCATATATTTT
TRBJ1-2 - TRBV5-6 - CASSFSSGYTF TGTGCCAGCAGCTTTAGTAGCGGCTACACCTTC
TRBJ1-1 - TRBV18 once CASSTGRGATSEAFF TGTGCCAGCTCCACCGGAAGGGGGGCGACCTCTGAAGCTTTCTTT
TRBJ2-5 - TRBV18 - CASSPSRGLQETQYF TGTGCCAGCTCACCATCACGGGGCCTCCAAGAGACCCAGTACTTC
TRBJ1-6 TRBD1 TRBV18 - CASSRDRGDSPLHF TGTGCCAGCTCCCGGGACAGGGGGGATTCACCCCTCCACTTT
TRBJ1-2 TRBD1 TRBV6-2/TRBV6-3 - CASSHRTGGLSGYTF TGTGCCAGCAGTCATAGGACAGGGGGTTTATCTGGCTACACCTTC
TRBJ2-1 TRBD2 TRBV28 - CASMGVGLVTHEQFF TGTGCCAGTATGGGGGTTGGACTAGTCACCCATGAGCAGTTCTTC
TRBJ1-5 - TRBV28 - CASAVSGSQPQHF TGTGCCAGTGCCGTTAGTGGTAGTCAGCCCCAGCATTTT
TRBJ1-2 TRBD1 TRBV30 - CAWSQTGAPYGYTF TGTGCCTGGAGTCAAACAGGGGCTCCCTATGGCTACACCTTC
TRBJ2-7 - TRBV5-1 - CASSLVPEQYF TGCGCCAGCAGCTTGGTTCCCGAGCAGTACTTC
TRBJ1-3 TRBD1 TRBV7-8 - CASSLDPDRGSGNTIYF TGTGCCAGCAGCTTGGACCCGGACAGGGGCTCTGGAAACACCATATATTTT
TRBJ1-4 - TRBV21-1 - CASSKKIGGQTNEKLFF TGTGCCAGCAGCAAAAAAATCGGGGGACAAACTAATGAAAAACTGTTTTTT
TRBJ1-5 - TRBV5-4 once CASSLGGSNQPQHF TGTGCCAGCAGCTTGGGCGGCAGCAATCAGCCCCAGCATTTT
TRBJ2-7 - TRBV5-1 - CASSLDPTYEQYF TGCGCCAGCAGCTTGGACCCAACCTACGAGCAGTACTTC
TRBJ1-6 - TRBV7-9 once CASSLSGSASPLHF TGTGCCAGCAGCTTATCGGGGTCGGCGTCACCCCTCCACTTT
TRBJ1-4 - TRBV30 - CAWMRGTNEKLFF TGTGCCTGGATGAGGGGAACTAATGAAAAACTGTTTTTT
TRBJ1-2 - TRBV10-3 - CAISETVSPAKTYGYTF TGTGCCATCAGTGAGACAGTTTCCCCCGCAAAGACCTATGGCTACACCTTC
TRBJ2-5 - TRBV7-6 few CASSLAAGLGETQYF TGTGCCAGCAGCTTAGCGGCAGGGCTGGGGGAGACCCAGTACTTC
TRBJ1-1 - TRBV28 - CASSLANRRTNTEAFF TGTGCCAGCAGTTTGGCCAACAGAAGAACAAACACTGAAGCTTTCTTT
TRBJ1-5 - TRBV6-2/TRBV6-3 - CASSYLAQNQPQHF TGTGCCAGCAGTTATCTGGCACAGAATCAGCCCCAGCATTTT
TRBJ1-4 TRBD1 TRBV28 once CASSISRGPSEKLFF TGTGCCAGCAGTATCTCCAGGGGGCCAAGTGAAAAACTGTTTTTT